This TCR beta chain was profiled in a study of OX40 agonist ivuxolimab in advanced cancers. Overall study: The patients received ivuxolimab by intravenous route every 2 weeks at 0.01 to 10 mg/kg. Those enrolled were approximately 87% male, with a mean age of roughly 60 years and ages from roughly 23 to 79. Under the entry rules, prior anti-PD-1, anti-PD-L1 or anti-CTLA-4 therapy was allowed, and about 38% had some.

Study findings and constraints: Not determined was the antigen specificity of the expanded peripheral T cells.

Clones were read by immunoSEQ multiplex PCR, and TCRdb kept only the in-frame ones, dropping some. The sample comprises roughly 80,000 clones, more than 70% of which are singletons, and less than 2.5% rests with the top ten. With 7 bases removed from V and 7 bases from J, the gap between germline ends came to 10 bases. The CDR3 totals 11 residues. Germline CDR1 and CDR2: MNHEY and SVGAGI. Turning to this clone: Its matching antigen is unknown.

This rearrangement joins TRBV6-5 to TRBJ1-1; a weak D match, TRBD1 (6 bases). Specimen: CD4+ or CD8+ T cells sorted from blood, collected in a trial of the OX40 agonist ivuxolimab. This clonotype was obtained from an adult with an advanced solid tumor such as melanoma, head and neck, liver or kidney cancer. CDR3 in amino acids: CASNQGFEAFF. For the CDR3, the DNA is TGTGCCAGCAATCAGGGGTTTGAAGCTTTCTTT.